This T cell receptor beta chain was captured by sequencing in a study of T cell changes during pregnancy in multiple sclerosis. Profiled with immunoSEQ multiplex PCR; TCRdb holds only in-frame clones, not every one. Seen here are 65,000 to 80,000 clones, 85% to 95% observed once, and the top ten hold roughly 0.21%. The germline CDR1 and CDR2 sequences are SGHTA and FQGNSA. This CDR3 is built from 16 residues. The trim removed 0 bases at V and 5 bases at J, leaving 3 bases unmatched. The sample here was CD4+ T cells from peripheral blood mononuclear cells, taken before pregnancy. The chain combines TRBV7-2 with TRBJ2-1; 11 bases map to TRBD2. The clonotype comes from a female donor with multiple sclerosis, enrolled in a pregnancy study. The CDR3 DNA sequence: TGTGCCAGCAGCTTAGCGAGACTAGCGGGAAACAATGAGCAGTTCTTC. Protein sequence: CASSLARLAGNNEQFF.